This T cell receptor beta chain was identified in a study of shared clonotypes between healthy human individuals. Study-level points and caveats: In this cohort, only blood was sampled, and tissue repertoires likely differ. Generation probabilities of non-shared clonotypes were lower (relative to those shared by all four donors). On the whole, naive subsets had larger estimated richness than memory subsets had.

Assay runs were performed at deep level. Clones were sequenced by immunoSEQ multiplex PCR, and TCRdb holds only the in-frame ones, with some missing. The table includes a few hundred thousand clones, around 87% detected once. The CDR3 runs to 13 residues. The germline V gene encodes CDR1 SEHNR and CDR2 FQNEAQ (reference sequence). Trimming cost V 3 bases and J 5 bases, with 10 bases left between them. About this clone itself: Its antigen is not identified.

Sample: memory CD8+ T cells sorted from blood. Subset reported: CD45RO+ cells pooled with CCR7-negative TemRA cells. V and J are TRBV7-9 and TRBJ1-2; D gene uncertain. This sequence was found in a man younger than 35 in good health. For the CDR3, the DNA is TGTGCCAGCAGCTTTTTCGAGGAATATGGCTACACCTTC. It translates to CASSFFEEYGYTF.